The 25 T cell receptor beta chains below come from one sample, sequenced in a study of long-term antiretroviral therapy in people with HIV. Investigators performed immunoSEQ version v3.0 at survey level. TCRdb keeps only in-frame clones here, not all; method: immunoSEQ multiplex PCR. The data hold approximately 25,000 clones, with 80% to 90% observed a single time. The starting material was unsorted PBMCs, obtained about 4.5 years after starting antiretroviral therapy. The receptors come from a man aged 25-45 years with HIV.

The rearrangement joins TRBV4-2 to TRBJ2-7; weak D call: TRBD1 (6 bases). Germline V gives CDR1 LGHNA, CDR2 YNFKEQ. With 4 bases removed from V and 1 base from J, the gap between germline ends came to 17 bases. The CDR3 sequence is 16 residues long. Here the CDR3 DNA reads TGTGCCAGCAGCCCACCCCGGGACACCGGATCCTACGAGCAGTACTTC. Its protein is CASSPPRDTGSYEQYF.

The V and J genes are TRBV2 and TRBJ1-1, with TRBD1 as a possible D gene (5 bases). The germline V and J ends were trimmed by 8 bases and 1 base, with 5 bases remaining between them. Germline lookup yields CDR1 SNHLY and CDR2 FYNNEI. This CDR3 contains 11 residues. CDR3 sequence (DNA): TGTGCCAGCGGGGGGAACACTGAAGCTTTCTTT. Translation gives CASGGNTEAFF.

This rearrangement joins TRBV7-9 to TRBJ1-4; 8 bases align to TRBD1. The length of the CDR3 is 15 residues. Trimming took 5 bases from V and 6 from J; bases not matched to a gene: 8. Per germline, CDR1 SEHNR and CDR2 FQNEAQ (reference sequence). The CDR3, as DNA: TGTGCCAGCAGCCCCCTGACAGGGGACGATGAAAAACTGTTTTTT. Its translation is CASSPLTGDDEKLFF.

The chain employs TRBV25-1 and TRBJ2-2, with 14 bases identical to TRBD2. This CDR3 has 18 residues. Germline V gene lookup returns CDR1 MGHDK and CDR2 SYGVNS. V was pared by 7 bases and J by 3 bases, with 10 bases of the junction left unmatched. The CDR3 DNA reads TGTGCCAGCACGAAGACTAGCGGGAGGGCCGGGTACACCGGGGAGCTGTTTTTT. Its protein is CASTKTSGRAGYTGELFF.

This clone was seen a single time. The chain recombines TRBV7-2 with TRBJ1-2; possible D gene TRBD1, 5 bases. The germline gives CDR1 SGHTA, CDR2 FQGNSA. V was pared by 1 base and J by 5 bases, with 14 bases between. CDR3 length equals 15 residues. The CDR3 here is CASSLEVLGDYGYTF. CDR3 sequence (DNA): TGTGCCAGCAGCTTAGAAGTGTTGGGGGATTATGGCTACACCTTC.

The sample holds a few counts of this clone. The chain carries TRBV29-1 and TRBJ2-7, with 7 bases lining up with TRBD2. Germline V gene data show CDR1 as SQVTM and CDR2 as ANQGSEA. The CDR3 sequence is 13 residues long. V lost 7 bases to trimming and J lost 2 bases; unmatched junction nucleotides: 8. Here the CDR3 reads CSAAQGGAYEQYF. The CDR3 nucleotides are TGCAGCGCAGCCCAGGGAGGGGCCTACGAGCAGTACTTC.

The chain employs TRBV12-5 and TRBJ2-2; D is unclear. This CDR3 comprises 11 residues. V was shortened by 7 bases and J by 5 bases, with 5 bases between the two germline ends. Germline V lookup: CDR1 LGHNT, CDR2 FRNRAP. The CDR3 spells CASARTGELFF. In DNA, the CDR3 is TGTGCTAGTGCTCGAACCGGGGAGCTGTTTTTT.

The chain carries TRBV5-1 and TRBJ2-2; D not resolved. Trimming cost V 2 bases and J 3 bases, with 2 bases left between them. The CDR3 has 12 residues. Germline V gene lookup returns CDR1 SGHRS and CDR2 YFSETQ. DNA of the CDR3: TGCGCCAGCAGCTTTGACACCGGGGAGCTGTTTTTT. Encoded protein: CASSFDTGELFF.

V gene TRBV27 combines with J gene TRBJ2-2, with D perhaps matching TRBD1 (5 bases). The CDR3 has 14 amino acids. Germline CDR1 reads MNHEY; CDR2 reads SMNVEV (reference sequence). The V end was cut by 6 bases, the J end by 5 bases, with 13 bases between. As DNA, the CDR3 is TGTGCCAGCAGACGCACCAGGGTAACCGGGGAGCTGTTTTTT. As protein: CASRRTRVTGELFF.

The rearrangement links TRBV4-2 to TRBJ1-2, with 9 bases fitting TRBD1. The CDR3 is made up of 15 amino acids. V shed 5 bases, J shed 4 bases, and the junction held 8 bases outside the gene matches. Germline V lookup: CDR1 LGHNA, CDR2 YNFKEQ. The DNA of the CDR3 is TGTGCCAGCAGCAATTTATGGGACAGGGTCTATGGCTACACCTTC. Residues: CASSNLWDRVYGYTF.

This clone was counted a single time. The chain has TRBV6-4 and TRBJ2-1; D not certain. Per the germline V gene, CDR1 is MRHNA and CDR2 is SNTAGT. The length of the CDR3 is 17 residues. V gave up 3 bases and J gave up 4 bases, with 19 bases separating them. CDR3 loop: CASSEDTRITRYNEQFF. CDR3 sequence (DNA): TGTGCCAGCAGTGAGGATACTCGGATCACCAGATACAATGAGCAGTTCTTC.

The chain recombines TRBV7-8 with TRBJ1-5; possibly TRBD1 for D (5 bases). In germline, CDR1 is SGHVS, CDR2 FQNEAQ. Trimming took 2 bases from V and 0 from J, leaving 17 bases between them. The CDR3 length is 18 residues. For the CDR3, the DNA is TGTGCCAGCAGCTTAAGGTCCTGGCTGGGGACTAGCAATCAGCCCCAGCATTTT. Residues: CASSLRSWLGTSNQPQHF.

The V and J genes are TRBV7-9 and TRBJ1-3; D possibly corresponds to TRBD1 (6 bases). The CDR3 length is 14 residues. Germline V gene data show CDR1 as SEHNR and CDR2 as FQNEAQ (reference sequence). Trimming removed 0 bases from V and 5 bases from J, with 8 bases in between. CDR3 residues: CASSLAGDRNTIYF. In DNA, the CDR3 is TGTGCCAGCAGCTTAGCGGGGGACAGAAACACCATATATTTT.

CDR3 nucleotide sequence: TGCGCCAGCAGCCACACCTTACAAGTGGGTAACACTGAAGCTTTCTTT. Protein sequence: CASSHTLQVGNTEAFF. The chain employs TRBV4-1 and TRBJ1-1; D is ambiguous. The germline CDR1 and CDR2 sequences are MGHRA and YSYEKL. With 3 bases removed from V and 2 bases from J, the gap between germline ends came to 16 bases. The CDR3 is made up of 16 amino acids.

The chain combines TRBV4-2 with TRBJ2-7; D gene uncertain. V lost 0 bases and J lost 7, with 16 bases in between. The CDR3 runs 15 residues. CDR1 and CDR2 from the germline V gene are LGHNA and YNFKEQ. The CDR3 sequence is CASSQEVAATPEQYF. DNA of the CDR3: TGTGCCAGCAGCCAAGAGGTGGCGGCTACCCCGGAGCAGTACTTC.

The chain's CDR3 is CASSQADRGSQETQYF. The CDR3 nucleotides are TGTGCCAGCAGCCAAGCCGACAGGGGGTCTCAAGAGACCCAGTACTTC. The chain joins TRBV4-2 to TRBJ2-5; 9 bases are shared with TRBD1. J gave up 2 bases and V 1 base, and 5 bases lay outside the gene matches. This CDR3 region has 16 residues. Germline loops: CDR1 LGHNA, CDR2 YNFKEQ.

This clone has a handful of counts. The J gene is TRBJ2-7, the V gene TRBV30; a weak D match, TRBD1 (5 bases). Looked up from germline, CDR1 is GTSNPN and CDR2 is SVGIG (reference sequence). V shed 4 bases and J shed 7 bases, with 11 bases lying between them. The CDR3 covers 11 residues. The chain's CDR3 is CAWTQGAEQYF. In nucleotides, the CDR3 is TGTGCCTGGACCCAGGGTGCGGAGCAGTACTTC.

This clone has a single count. This chain links TRBV6-6 with TRBJ1-2, with 10 bases that match TRBD1. V was pared by 4 bases and J by 14 bases, with 10 bases of the junction left unmatched. This CDR3 contains 13 residues. Germline-derived CDR1 and CDR2 are MNHNY and SVGAGI (reference sequence). CDR3 loop: CASSSGTGAGGTF. The CDR3 DNA sequence: TGTGCCAGCAGTTCTGGGACAGGGGCCGGAGGGACCTTC.

This sequence joins TRBV13 and TRBJ1-2, with D possibly matching TRBD1 (6 bases). The CDR3 is 14 residues long. Germline V CDR1 and CDR2: PRHDT, FYEKMQ (reference sequence). Trimming shortened V by 7 bases and J by 0 bases, and 12 bases separated the two germline ends. The CDR3 DNA is TGTGCCAGCACTCTCGGGGGCCCTAACTATGGCTACACCTTC. Residues: CASTLGGPNYGYTF.

This clone was observed a few times. V gene TRBV7-9 combines with J gene TRBJ1-2; no clear D. CDR3 length: 13 residues. Trimming removed 6 bases from V and 4 bases from J, with 12 bases in between. Germline V gene lookup returns CDR1 SEHNR and CDR2 FQNEAQ (reference sequence). The CDR3 DNA reads TGTGCCAGCAGTGTGGTAGAAGGCTATGGCTACACCTTC. This codes for CASSVVEGYGYTF.

The rearrangement links TRBV5-4 to TRBJ2-1, with D perhaps being TRBD1 or TRBD2 (6 bases each). CDR1 and CDR2 (germline): SGHNT, YYREEE (reference sequence). The CDR3 spans 17 residues. V was shortened by 3 bases and J by 3 bases, with 19 bases between the two germline ends. The DNA for the CDR3 is TGTGCCAGCAGCTCGATAGCTAGACAGGACTACTACAATGAGCAGTTCTTC. Its protein is CASSSIARQDYYNEQFF.

The chain combines TRBV19 with TRBJ2-6; no reliable D call. Trimming removed 5 bases at V and 0 bases at J, with 11 bases between. Germline CDR1 LNHDA, CDR2 SQIVND (reference sequence). The CDR3 spans 16 residues. CDR3 protein: CASSQKSGSGANVLTF. In DNA, the CDR3 is TGTGCCAGTAGTCAAAAGTCCGGCTCTGGGGCCAACGTCCTGACTTTC. Supplemented by reference TRBV19 and TRBJ2-6, the full variable domain reads DGGITQSPKYLFRKEGQNVTLSCEQNLNHDAMYWYRQDPGQGLRLIYYSQIVNDFQKGDIAEGYSVSREKKESFPLTVTSAQKNPTAFYLCASSQKSGSGANVLTFGAGSRLTVL.

The chain carries TRBV12-5 and TRBJ2-7; D unresolved. Germline V gives CDR1 LGHNT, CDR2 FRNRAP. The CDR3 has 14 residues. The germline V and J ends were trimmed by 2 bases and 2 bases, with 10 bases remaining between them. CDR3 in amino acids: CASGLPGGTYEQYF. In DNA form, the CDR3 reads TGTGCTAGTGGTTTGCCCGGCGGAACCTACGAGCAGTACTTC.

V and J are TRBV4-3 and TRBJ2-1, with TRBD1 matching 8 bases. The V and J ends lost 2 bases and 5 bases, in that order; junction bases with no gene match: 5. This CDR3 is built from 15 residues. Germline V gives CDR1 LGHNA, CDR2 YSLEER. In nucleotides, the CDR3 is TGCGCCAGCAGCCAAAGAGACAGGGGAGACAATGAGCAGTTCTTC. Its translation: CASSQRDRGDNEQFF.

The V and J genes are TRBV7-8 and TRBJ1-5; D remains ambiguous. The germline CDR1 and CDR2 sequences are SGHVS and FQNEAQ. Trimming removed 8 bases from V and 10 bases from J, with 24 bases in between. The CDR3 is 15 residues long. CDR3 region: CASGKGGPSDGPQHF. The CDR3 bases are TGTGCCAGCGGTAAAGGCGGGCCAAGCGACGGACCCCAGCATTTT. The variable domain in full, completed from reference TRBV7-8 and TRBJ1-5, reads GAGVSQSPRYKVAKRGQDVALRCDPISGHVSLFWYQQALGQGPEFLTYFQNEAQLDKSGLPSDRFFAERPEGSVSTLKIQRTQQEDSAVYLCASGKGGPSDGPQHFGDGTRLSIL.